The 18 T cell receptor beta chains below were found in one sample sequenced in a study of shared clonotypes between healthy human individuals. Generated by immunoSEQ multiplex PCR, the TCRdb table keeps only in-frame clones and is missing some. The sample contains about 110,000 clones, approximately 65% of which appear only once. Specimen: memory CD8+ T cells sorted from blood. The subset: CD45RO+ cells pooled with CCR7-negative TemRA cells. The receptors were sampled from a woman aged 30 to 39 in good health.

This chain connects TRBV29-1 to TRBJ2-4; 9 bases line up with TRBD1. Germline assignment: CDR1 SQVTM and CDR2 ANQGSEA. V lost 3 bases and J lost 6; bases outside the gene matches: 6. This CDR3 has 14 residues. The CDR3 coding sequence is TGCAGCGTTGATGACAGGGGGTCGGGAAACATTCAGTACTTC. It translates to CSVDDRGSGNIQYF.

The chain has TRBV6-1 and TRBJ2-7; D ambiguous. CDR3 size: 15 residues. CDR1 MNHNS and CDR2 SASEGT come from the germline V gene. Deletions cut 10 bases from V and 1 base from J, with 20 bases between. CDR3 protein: CATRTPGIPSYEQYF. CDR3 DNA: TGTGCCACCAGAACACCTGGGATCCCGTCCTACGAGCAGTACTTC.

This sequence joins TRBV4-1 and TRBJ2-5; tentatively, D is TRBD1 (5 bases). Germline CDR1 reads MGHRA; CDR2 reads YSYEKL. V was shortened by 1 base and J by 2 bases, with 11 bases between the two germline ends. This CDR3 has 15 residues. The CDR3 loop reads CASSQVAGHQETQYF. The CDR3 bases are TGCGCCAGCAGCCAAGTGGCCGGACATCAAGAGACCCAGTACTTC.

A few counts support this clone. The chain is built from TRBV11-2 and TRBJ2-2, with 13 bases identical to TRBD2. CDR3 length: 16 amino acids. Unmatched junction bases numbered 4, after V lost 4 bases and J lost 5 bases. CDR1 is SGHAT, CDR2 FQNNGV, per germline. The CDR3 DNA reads TGTGCCAGCAGCTCCGGACTAGCGGGAGTGACCGGGGAGCTGTTTTTT. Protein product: CASSSGLAGVTGELFF.

This chain's CDR3 is CASSKREGGETQYF. CDR3 bases: TGTGCCAGCAGCAAGCGGGAGGGCGGGGAGACCCAGTACTTC. The J gene is TRBJ2-5, the V gene TRBV25-1, with 10 positions matching TRBD2. This CDR3 is built from 14 residues. Trimming cost V 6 bases and J 5 bases; bases outside gene matches: 6. The V gene's germline CDR1 is MGHDK and CDR2 SYGVNS.

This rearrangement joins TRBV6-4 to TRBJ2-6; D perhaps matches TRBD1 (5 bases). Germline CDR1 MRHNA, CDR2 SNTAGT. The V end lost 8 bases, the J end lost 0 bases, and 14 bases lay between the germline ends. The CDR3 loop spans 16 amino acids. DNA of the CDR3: TGTGCCAGCGGTAAGACAGACAACTCTGGGGCCAACGTCCTGACTTTC. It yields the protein CASGKTDNSGANVLTF.

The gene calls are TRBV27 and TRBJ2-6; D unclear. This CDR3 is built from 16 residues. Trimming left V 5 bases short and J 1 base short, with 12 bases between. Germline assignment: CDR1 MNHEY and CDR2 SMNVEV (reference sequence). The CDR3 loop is CASSPVFLSGANVLTF. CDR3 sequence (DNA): TGTGCCAGCAGTCCAGTTTTTCTTTCTGGGGCCAACGTCCTGACTTTC.

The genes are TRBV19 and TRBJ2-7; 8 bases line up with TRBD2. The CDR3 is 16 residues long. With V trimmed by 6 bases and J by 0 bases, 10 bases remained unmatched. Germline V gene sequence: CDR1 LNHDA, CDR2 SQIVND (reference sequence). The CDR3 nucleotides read TGTGCCAGTAGGATCCCCAGGAGCGGGAGCTCCTACGAGCAGTACTTC. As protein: CASRIPRSGSSYEQYF.

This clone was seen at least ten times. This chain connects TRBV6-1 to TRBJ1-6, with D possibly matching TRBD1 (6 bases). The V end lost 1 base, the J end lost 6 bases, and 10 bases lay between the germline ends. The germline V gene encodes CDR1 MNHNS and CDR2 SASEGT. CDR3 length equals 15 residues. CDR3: CASSEDIGGNSPLHF. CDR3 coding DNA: TGTGCCAGCAGTGAAGATATAGGGGGTAATTCACCCCTCCACTTT.

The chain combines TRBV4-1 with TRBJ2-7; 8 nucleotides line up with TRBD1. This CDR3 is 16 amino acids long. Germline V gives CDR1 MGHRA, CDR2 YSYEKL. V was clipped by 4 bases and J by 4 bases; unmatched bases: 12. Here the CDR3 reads CASSLGQGTAGYEQYF. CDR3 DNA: TGCGCCAGCAGCCTAGGACAGGGAACAGCTGGTTACGAGCAGTACTTC.

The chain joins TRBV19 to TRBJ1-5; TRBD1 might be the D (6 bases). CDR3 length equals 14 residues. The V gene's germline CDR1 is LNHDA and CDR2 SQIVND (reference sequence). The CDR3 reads CTEVGGAGNQPQHF. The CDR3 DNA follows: TGTACCGAGGTCGGGGGGGCGGGCAATCAGCCCCAGCATTTT.

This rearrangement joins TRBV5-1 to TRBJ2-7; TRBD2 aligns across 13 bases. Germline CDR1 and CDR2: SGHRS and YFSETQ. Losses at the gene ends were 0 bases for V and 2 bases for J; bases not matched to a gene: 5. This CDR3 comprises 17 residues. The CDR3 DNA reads TGCGCCAGCAGCTTGGTGGGGACTAGCGGGGTTGCCTACGAGCAGTACTTC. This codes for CASSLVGTSGVAYEQYF.

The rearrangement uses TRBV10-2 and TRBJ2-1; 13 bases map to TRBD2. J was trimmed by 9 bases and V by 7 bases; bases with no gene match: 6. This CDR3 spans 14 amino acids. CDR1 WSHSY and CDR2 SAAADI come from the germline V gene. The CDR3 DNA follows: TGCGCCAGCACGGGACTAGCGGGATCGTCTGAGCAGTTCTTC. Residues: CASTGLAGSSEQFF.

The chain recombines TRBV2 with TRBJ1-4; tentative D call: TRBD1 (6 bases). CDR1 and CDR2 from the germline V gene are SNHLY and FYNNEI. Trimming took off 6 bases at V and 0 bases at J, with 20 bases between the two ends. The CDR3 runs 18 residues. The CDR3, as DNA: TGTGCCAGCAGCCTAAACCAGGGGACTGACGCAACTAATGAAAAACTGTTTTTT. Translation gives CASSLNQGTDATNEKLFF.

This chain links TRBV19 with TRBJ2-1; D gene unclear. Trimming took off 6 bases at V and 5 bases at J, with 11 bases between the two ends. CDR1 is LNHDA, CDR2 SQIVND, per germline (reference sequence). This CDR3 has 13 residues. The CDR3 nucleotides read TGTGCCAGTAGCCCCGGGCGGCACAATGAGCAGTTCTTC. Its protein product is CASSPGRHNEQFF. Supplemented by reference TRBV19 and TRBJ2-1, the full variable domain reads DGGITQSPKYLFRKEGQNVTLSCEQNLNHDAMYWYRQDPGQGLRLIYYSQIVNDFQKGDIAEGYSVSREKKESFPLTVTSAQKNPTAFYLCASSPGRHNEQFFGPGTRLTVL.

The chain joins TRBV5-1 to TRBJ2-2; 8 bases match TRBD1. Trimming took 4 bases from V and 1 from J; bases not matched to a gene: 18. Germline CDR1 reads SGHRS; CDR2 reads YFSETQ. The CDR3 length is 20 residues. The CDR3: CASSRNRQGSVALNTGELFF. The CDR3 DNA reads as TGCGCCAGCAGCCGGAATCGACAGGGGTCCGTGGCATTGAACACCGGGGAGCTGTTTTTT.

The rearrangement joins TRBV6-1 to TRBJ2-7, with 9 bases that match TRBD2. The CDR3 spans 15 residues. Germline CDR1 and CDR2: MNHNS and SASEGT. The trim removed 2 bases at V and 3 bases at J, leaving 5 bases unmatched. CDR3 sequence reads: CASSERLAGIYEQYF. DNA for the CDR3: TGTGCCAGCAGTGAACGGCTAGCGGGGATCTACGAGCAGTACTTC.

CDR3 DNA sequence: TGTGCCAGCAGTGACAGGGATGTTGGCTACACCTTC. Translation gives CASSDRDVGYTF. This rearrangement joins TRBV6-1 to TRBJ1-2, with D possibly TRBD1 on 5 matching bases. V lost 3 bases and J lost 7, with 9 bases in between. CDR1 and CDR2 from the germline V gene are MNHNS and SASEGT. CDR3 size: 12 residues.